The rows below give T cell receptor beta chains drawn from one sample of a study of post-analysis software for immune sequencing data. TCRdb redid the calling of the PCR reads with MiXCR, one entry per CDR3 protein. The data hold hundreds of thousands of distinct CDR3 sequences, with less than 40% observed a single time. The sample consisted of blood. All receptors come from a girl aged 5-17 years with multiple sclerosis. Each CDR3 is given with its conserved first and last residue. The D gene is left open where the match is weak. Some rows mark clone size as missing; the rest say once, few, many or name a class of expanded clone.

clone size: .
D gene: .
J gene: TRBJ2-3
V gene: TRBV5-1
CDR3 protein: CASSFAQGGDTQYF
CDR3 DNA: TGCGCCAGCAGTTTCGCTCAGGGTGGAGATACGCAGTATTTT

clone size: many
D gene: .
J gene: TRBJ2-1
V gene: TRBV5-1
CDR3 protein: CASSLDNEQFF
CDR3 DNA: TGTGCCAGCAGCTTAGACAATGAGCAGTTCTTC

clone size: few
D gene: .
J gene: TRBJ2-1
V gene: TRBV27
CDR3 protein: CATERGGYNEQFF
CDR3 DNA: TGTGCTACCGAAAGGGGGGGATACAATGAGCAGTTCTTC

clone size: .
D gene: .
J gene: TRBJ2-5
V gene: TRBV12-3/TRBV12-4
CDR3 protein: CASSFAMSETQYF
CDR3 DNA: TGTGCCAGCAGTTTTGCAATGTCGGAGACCCAGTACTTC

clone size: .
D gene: .
J gene: TRBJ2-2
V gene: TRBV20-1
CDR3 protein: CSAWDTLNTGELFF
CDR3 DNA: TGCAGTGCTTGGGACACATTGAACACCGGGGAGCTGTTTTTT

clone size: few
D gene: .
J gene: TRBJ2-6
V gene: TRBV5-1
CDR3 protein: CATSGGALSGANVLTF
CDR3 DNA: TGCGCCACCTCGGGTGGGGCGCTCTCTGGGGCCAACGTCCTGACTTTC

clone size: few
D gene: .
J gene: TRBJ1-4
V gene: TRBV6-1
CDR3 protein: CASSSYGLTNEKLFF
CDR3 DNA: TGTGCCAGCAGTTCTTATGGGCTGACTAATGAAAAACTGTTTTTT

clone size: .
D gene: TRBD2
J gene: TRBJ2-3
V gene: TRBV12-3/TRBV12-4
CDR3 protein: CASSSSGGQDTQYF
CDR3 DNA: TGTGCCAGCAGTTCTAGCGGGGGGCAAGATACGCAGTATTTT

clone size: few
D gene: TRBD2
J gene: TRBJ2-5
V gene: TRBV7-2
CDR3 protein: CASSRGTSEYQETQYF
CDR3 DNA: TGTGCCAGCAGCCGGGGGACTAGCGAGTACCAAGAGACCCAGTACTTC

clone size: few
D gene: TRBD2
J gene: TRBJ2-3
V gene: TRBV28
CDR3 protein: CASSSPQRGGRDTQYF
CDR3 DNA: TGTGCCAGCAGTAGTCCCCAGCGGGGGGGACGCGATACGCAGTATTTT

clone size: few
D gene: TRBD2
J gene: TRBJ2-3
V gene: TRBV29-1
CDR3 protein: CSVGSSGGFDTQYF
CDR3 DNA: TGCAGCGTTGGTTCTAGCGGGGGGTTTGATACGCAGTATTTT

clone size: many
D gene: .
J gene: TRBJ1-6
V gene: TRBV12-3/TRBV12-4
CDR3 protein: CASSFSGSPLHF
CDR3 DNA: TGTGCCAGCAGTTTCAGTGGTTCACCCCTCCACTTT

clone size: .
D gene: TRBD1
J gene: TRBJ2-1
V gene: TRBV6-6
CDR3 protein: CASSTGQGLYNEQFF
CDR3 DNA: TGTGCCAGCAGTACCGGACAGGGTCTATACAATGAGCAGTTCTTC

clone size: few
D gene: .
J gene: TRBJ2-7
V gene: TRBV7-3
CDR3 protein: CASSLLIRDEQYF
CDR3 DNA: TGTGCCAGCAGCTTACTGATCCGGGACGAGCAGTACTTC

clone size: .
D gene: TRBD2
J gene: TRBJ2-2
V gene: TRBV13
CDR3 protein: CASTFNPGLAVPGELFF
CDR3 DNA: TGTGCCAGCACCTTCAACCCGGGACTAGCGGTCCCCGGGGAGCTGTTTTTT

clone size: few
D gene: TRBD2
J gene: TRBJ2-2
V gene: TRBV7-9
CDR3 protein: CASSPAGLADTGELFF
CDR3 DNA: TGTGCCAGCAGCCCAGCGGGACTCGCAGACACCGGGGAGCTGTTTTTT

clone size: .
D gene: .
J gene: TRBJ2-4
V gene: TRBV6-5
CDR3 protein: CASSIRAYNEQYF
CDR3 DNA: TGTGCCAGCAGCATACGTGCCTACAATGAGCAGTACTTC

clone size: few
D gene: TRBD1
J gene: TRBJ2-7
V gene: TRBV10-3
CDR3 protein: CAIGTVNYEQYF
CDR3 DNA: TGTGCCATTGGGACAGTGAACTACGAGCAGTACTTC

clone size: .
D gene: .
J gene: TRBJ2-5
V gene: TRBV20-1
CDR3 protein: CSASPRTWQETQYF
CDR3 DNA: TGCAGTGCTAGTCCCAGGACTTGGCAAGAGACCCAGTACTTC

clone size: .
D gene: TRBD1
J gene: TRBJ2-1
V gene: TRBV7-2
CDR3 protein: CASSLVRGREEFF
CDR3 DNA: TGTGCCAGCAGCTTAGTCAGGGGGCGAGAGGAGTTCTTC

clone size: few
D gene: TRBD2
J gene: TRBJ2-5
V gene: TRBV12-3/TRBV12-4
CDR3 protein: CASSLSPGTSDQETQYF
CDR3 DNA: TGTGCCAGCAGTTTAAGCCCCGGGACTAGCGACCAAGAGACCCAGTACTTC

clone size: .
D gene: .
J gene: TRBJ1-2
V gene: TRBV11-2
CDR3 protein: CASSLVPDSGGYTF
CDR3 DNA: TGTGCCAGCAGCTTAGTGCCAGACTCGGGCGGCTACACCTTC

clone size: few
D gene: TRBD1
J gene: TRBJ2-5
V gene: TRBV6-1
CDR3 protein: CASSGGTGWAETQYF
CDR3 DNA: TGTGCCAGCAGCGGAGGGACAGGGTGGGCGGAGACCCAGTACTTC